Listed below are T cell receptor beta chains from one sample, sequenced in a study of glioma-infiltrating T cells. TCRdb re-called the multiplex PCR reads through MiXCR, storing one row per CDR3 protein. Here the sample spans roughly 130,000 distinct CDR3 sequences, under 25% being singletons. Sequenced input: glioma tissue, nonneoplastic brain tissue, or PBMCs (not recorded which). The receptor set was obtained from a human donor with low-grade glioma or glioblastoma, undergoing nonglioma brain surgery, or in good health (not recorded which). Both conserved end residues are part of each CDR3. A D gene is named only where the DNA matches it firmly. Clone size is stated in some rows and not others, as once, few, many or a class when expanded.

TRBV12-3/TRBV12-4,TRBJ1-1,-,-,CASSPLNTEAFF,TGTGCCAGCAGTCCCCTGAACACTGAAGCTTTCTTT
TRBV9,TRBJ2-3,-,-,CASSVGGGATDTQYF,TGTGCCAGCAGCGTAGGCGGCGGAGCCACAGATACGCAGTATTTT
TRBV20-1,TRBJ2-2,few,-,CSARSREVGELFF,TGCAGTGCTAGAAGCAGGGAGGTTGGGGAGCTGTTTTTT
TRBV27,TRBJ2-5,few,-,CASSLSIWSGGSAQYF,TGTGCCAGCAGTTTATCGATATGGAGTGGGGGTTCGGCCCAGTACTTC
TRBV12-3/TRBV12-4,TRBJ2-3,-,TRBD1,CASSRGQGGTDTQYF,TGTGCCAGCAGCCGGGGACAGGGAGGCACAGATACGCAGTATTTT
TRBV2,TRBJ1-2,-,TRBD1,CANSDLDRVIGYTF,TGTGCCAACAGTGACCTCGACAGGGTTATAGGCTACACCTTC
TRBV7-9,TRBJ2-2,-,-,CASSVSSGSNTGELFF,TGTGCCAGCAGCGTAAGCTCAGGATCGAACACCGGGGAGCTGTTTTTT
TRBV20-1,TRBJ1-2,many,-,CSARRSTTNYGYTF,TGCAGTGCTAGGAGGTCCACCACTAACTATGGCTACACCTTC
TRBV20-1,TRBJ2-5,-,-,CSASRDQETQYF,TGCAGTGCTAGCAGGGACCAAGAGACCCAGTACTTC
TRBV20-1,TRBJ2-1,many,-,CSASHGRAEQFF,TGCAGTGCTAGTCATGGTAGAGCTGAGCAGTTCTTC
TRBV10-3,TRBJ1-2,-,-,CAVTPRAIVGYTF,TGTGCTGTGACCCCGAGGGCCATTGTTGGCTACACCTTC
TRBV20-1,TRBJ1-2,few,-,CSARGGGHGMGHYGYTF,TGCAGTGCTAGAGGGGGGGGCCATGGTATGGGCCACTATGGCTACACCTTC
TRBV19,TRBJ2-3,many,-,CASNLAGTDTQYF,TGTGCCAGTAACCTCGCGGGCACAGATACGCAGTATTTT
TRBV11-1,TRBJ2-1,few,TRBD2,CASSGLAGVGDEQFF,TGTGCCAGCAGCGGACTAGCGGGGGTCGGTGATGAGCAGTTCTTC
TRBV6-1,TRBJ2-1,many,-,CASSEAPPGVEYNEQFF,TGTGCCAGCAGTGAAGCGCCCCCCGGGGTGGAATACAATGAGCAGTTCTTC
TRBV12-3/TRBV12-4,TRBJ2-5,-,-,CASSQGPRETQYF,TGTGCCAGCAGCCAAGGGCCCCGGGAGACCCAGTACTTC
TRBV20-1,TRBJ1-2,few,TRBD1,CSARKTGDGYTF,TGCAGTGCTAGAAAGACAGGGGATGGCTACACCTTC
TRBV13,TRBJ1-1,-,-,CASSLGQGVTEAFF,TGTGCCAGCAGCTTAGGACAGGGCGTTACTGAAGCTTTCTTT
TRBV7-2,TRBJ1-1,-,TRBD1,CASSPWTGRNTEAFF,TGTGCCAGCAGCCCTTGGACAGGAAGGAACACTGAAGCTTTCTTT
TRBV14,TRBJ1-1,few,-,CASSQDWGAVNTEAFF,TGTGCCAGCAGCCAAGATTGGGGGGCAGTGAACACTGAAGCTTTCTTT
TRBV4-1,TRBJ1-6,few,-,CASSQGQENSPLHF,TGCGCCAGCAGCCAAGGACAAGAAAATTCACCCCTCCACTTT
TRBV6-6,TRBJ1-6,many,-,CASSYSNQGLRSPLHF,TGTGCCAGCAGTTACTCGAATCAGGGTTTAAGATCACCCCTCCACTTT
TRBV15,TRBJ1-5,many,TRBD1,CATSRSGQGSNQPQHF,TGTGCCACCAGCAGATCGGGACAGGGTAGCAATCAGCCCCAGCATTTT
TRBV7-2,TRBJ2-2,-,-,CASSLGGGHPNTGELFF,TGTGCCAGCAGCTTAGGGGGTGGACACCCCAACACCGGGGAGCTGTTTTTT
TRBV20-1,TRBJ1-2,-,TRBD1,CSAFSTGPFGYTF,TGCAGTGCTTTTTCGACAGGGCCGTTTGGCTACACCTTC
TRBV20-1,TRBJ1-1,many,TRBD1,CSASGQGKTEAFF,TGCAGTGCGTCGGGACAGGGAAAAACTGAAGCTTTCTTT
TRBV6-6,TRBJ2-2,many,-,CASSYSGRQGTGELFF,TGTGCCAGCAGTTACTCGGGGCGTCAGGGGACCGGGGAGCTGTTTTTT
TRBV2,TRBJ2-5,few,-,CASSEALLARETQYF,TGTGCCAGCAGTGAAGCGCTTCTAGCCCGGGAGACCCAGTACTTC
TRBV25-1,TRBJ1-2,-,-,CASSDPAQALDGYTF,TGTGCCAGCAGTGACCCCGCCCAGGCCCTGGATGGCTACACCTTC
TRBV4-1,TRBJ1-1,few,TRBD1,CASSQAGYRGTEAFF,TGCGCCAGCAGCCAAGCTGGGTACAGGGGCACTGAAGCTTTCTTT
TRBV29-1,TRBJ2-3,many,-,CSVVTGEQYF,TGCAGCGTTGTTACGGGGGAACAGTATTTT
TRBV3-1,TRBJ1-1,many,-,CASSQEGLGTEAFF,TGTGCCAGCAGCCAAGAGGGTCTGGGCACTGAAGCTTTCTTT
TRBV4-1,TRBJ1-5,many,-,CASSQDVTGKDQPQHF,TGCGCCAGCAGCCAAGATGTTACAGGGAAGGATCAGCCCCAGCATTTT
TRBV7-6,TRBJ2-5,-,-,CASSPGGQGQETQYF,TGTGCCAGCAGCCCCGGCGGGCAGGGACAAGAGACCCAGTACTTC
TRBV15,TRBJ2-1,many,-,CATSLTFGNEQFF,TGTGCCACCAGTCTGACGTTTGGGAATGAGCAGTTCTTC
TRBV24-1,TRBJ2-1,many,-,CATSDPSARDASSYNEQFF,TGTGCCACCAGTGATCCTAGTGCCCGGGACGCCAGCTCCTACAATGAGCAGTTCTTC
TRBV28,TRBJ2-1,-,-,CASQRLGGDDEQFF,TGTGCCAGCCAACGTCTCGGGGGAGACGATGAGCAGTTCTTC
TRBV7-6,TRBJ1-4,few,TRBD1,CASSPPGQPNEKLFF,TGTGCCAGCAGCCCACCGGGACAGCCTAATGAAAAACTGTTTTTT
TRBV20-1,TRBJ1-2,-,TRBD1,CSARGTGKGYGYTF,TGCAGTGCTAGGGGGACAGGGAAAGGGTATGGCTACACCTTC
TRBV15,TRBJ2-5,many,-,CATSRSGTSRGETQYF,TGTGCCACCAGCCGCTCCGGGACTTCCAGAGGAGAGACCCAGTACTTC
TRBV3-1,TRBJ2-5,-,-,CASSQSDVAQYF,TGTGCCAGCAGCCAGTCCGATGTTGCCCAGTACTTC
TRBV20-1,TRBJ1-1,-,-,CSATRSGLNTEAFF,TGCAGTGCTACCCGATCGGGCCTGAACACTGAAGCTTTCTTT
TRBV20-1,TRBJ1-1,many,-,CSASPAGKSNTEAFF,TGCAGTGCTAGCCCTGCGGGGAAATCGAACACTGAAGCTTTCTTT
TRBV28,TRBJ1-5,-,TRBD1,CASSSYGDSPNQPQHF,TGTGCCAGCAGTTCATATGGGGACAGTCCCAATCAGCCCCAGCATTTT
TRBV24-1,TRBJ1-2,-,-,CATSESEYGYTF,TGTGCCACCAGCGAGTCGGAGTATGGCTACACCTTC
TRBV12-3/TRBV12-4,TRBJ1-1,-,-,CASSEEGGMNTEAFF,TGTGCCAGCAGTGAGGAGGGGGGAATGAACACTGAAGCTTTCTTT
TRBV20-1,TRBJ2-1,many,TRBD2,CSAREREGLAGYNEQFF,TGCAGTGCTAGAGAAAGGGAGGGACTAGCGGGGTACAATGAGCAGTTCTTC
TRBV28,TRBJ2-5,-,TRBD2,CASSDLGGEETQYF,TGTGCCAGCAGTGATTTGGGGGGGGAAGAGACCCAGTACTTC
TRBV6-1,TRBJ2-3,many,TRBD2,CASSRASGGQDTQYF,TGTGCCAGCAGTAGGGCTAGCGGGGGACAAGATACGCAGTATTTT
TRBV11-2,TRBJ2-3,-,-,CASSLGTTKDTQYF,TGTGCCAGCAGCTTAGGAACGACTAAGGATACGCAGTATTTT